The 25 T cell receptor beta chains below all came from one sample that was sequenced in a study of CD8 T cells in Susac syndrome. The RNA, roughly 0.45 to 1 ug, was put through reverse transcription using random hexamers. From the immunoSEQ multiplex PCR reads, TCRdb called clonotypes with MiXCR, one entry per CDR3 protein. The repertoire holds some 260,000 distinct CDR3 sequences, with roughly 95% as singletons. Input material: CD4+ T cells from PBMCs. The receptors originated from a human donor with multiple sclerosis.

The chain couples TRBV5-5 to TRBJ2-5; 7 bases map to TRBD2. Germline values: CDR1 SGHKS, CDR2 YYEKEE (reference sequence). CDR3 length: 15 residues. Trimming took 4 bases from V and 5 from J; bases not matched to a gene: 11. CDR3: CASSKLGGGSETQYF. For the CDR3, the DNA is TGTGCCAGCAGCAAATTGGGGGGGGGTTCGGAGACCCAGTACTTC.

J is TRBJ2-4 and V is TRBV29-1; TRBD1 matches 10 bases. The germline V gene has CDR1 SQVTM and CDR2 ANQGSEA. V was clipped by 6 bases and J by 7 bases; unmatched bases: 9. The CDR3 consists of 14 residues. In DNA, the CDR3 is TGCAGCGTAGAACGGGGACAGGGGTATAACATTCAGTACTTC. It encodes CSVERGQGYNIQYF.

The chain employs TRBV28 and TRBJ2-5; 9 bases match TRBD1. The germline V gene encodes CDR1 MDHEN and CDR2 SYDVKM. The trim removed 4 bases at V and 7 bases at J, leaving 16 bases unmatched. This CDR3 has 17 amino acids. The DNA for the CDR3 is TGTGCCAGCAGTTCTCTGATTAGACAGGGGGATTGGCGGACCCAGTACTTC. It translates to CASSSLIRQGDWRTQYF.

The rearrangement joins TRBV24-1 to TRBJ2-5, with D uncertain. The germline V gene encodes CDR1 KGHDR and CDR2 SFDVKD. The V and J ends lost 9 bases and 4 bases respectively, with 8 bases between them. This CDR3 comprises 11 residues. The CDR3 loop is CATEWGETQYF. The CDR3, as DNA: TGTGCCACCGAGTGGGGAGAGACCCAGTACTTC.

The CDR3: CASTHQLTSEAFF. In nucleotides, the CDR3 is TGTGCCAGCACGCACCAGCTAACAAGTGAAGCTTTCTTT. The chain employs TRBV6-6 and TRBJ1-1; D is unresolved. This CDR3 region has 13 residues. Trimming removed 7 bases from V and 7 bases from J, with 16 bases in between. CDR1 and CDR2 (germline): MNHNY, SVGAGI (reference sequence).

This rearrangement joins TRBV30 to TRBJ2-3; 9 bases align to TRBD1. Germline V gene lookup returns CDR1 GTSNPN and CDR2 SVGIG (reference sequence). The CDR3 sequence is 15 residues long. Unmatched junction bases numbered 10, after V lost 5 bases and J lost 4 bases. The DNA for the CDR3 is TGTGCCTGGGGTCAGGGACAGGGATTACCAGATACGCAGTATTTT. Translating it yields CAWGQGQGLPDTQYF.

The rearrangement joins TRBV5-1 to TRBJ2-4, with D possibly TRBD1 on 6 matching bases. V was shortened by 0 bases and J by 9 bases, with 10 bases between the two germline ends. This CDR3 has 13 residues. CDR1 is SGHRS, CDR2 YFSETQ, per germline. In nucleotides, the CDR3 is TGCGCCAGCAGCTTGGGCAGGGGCGGCATTCAGTACTTC. Its protein product is CASSLGRGGIQYF.

The chain uses TRBV30 and TRBJ1-2; D may be TRBD1 (5 bases). V was pared by 4 bases and J by 7 bases, with 19 bases between. CDR3 length equals 14 residues. CDR1 is GTSNPN, CDR2 SVGIG, per germline (reference sequence). The CDR3 region has the DNA TGTGCCTGGATTGGAGGCAGCCCTACAGGTGGCTACACCTTC. This codes for CAWIGGSPTGGYTF.

For the CDR3, the DNA is TGTGCCAGCAGCCCACGTCGCCTGAGCTCCTACAATGAGCAGTTCTTC. This sequence encodes CASSPRRLSSYNEQFF. The genes are TRBV7-8 and TRBJ2-1; D is ambiguous. The CDR3 sequence is 16 residues long. V was clipped by 5 bases and J by 0 bases, with 14 bases between them. The germline gives CDR1 SGHVS, CDR2 FQNEAQ.

V is TRBV27 and J is TRBJ2-1; either TRBD1 or TRBD2 may supply D (5 bases each). Germline lookup yields CDR1 MNHEY and CDR2 SMNVEV (reference sequence). V lost 5 bases and J 7 bases, leaving 15 bases between the germline ends. The length of the CDR3 is 14 residues. The CDR3 region has the DNA TGTGCCAGCAGTCCGTGGGGACCTGAGAATGAGCAGTTCTTC. It specifies CASSPWGPENEQFF.

On this clonotype itself: One end of the junction fails to match germline, which may point to a read error. The rearrangement links TRBV30 to TRBJ1-5; no clear D gene. The CDR3 spans 13 residues. Germline CDR1 and CDR2: GTSNPN and SVGIG (reference sequence). The CDR3 here is CAWGVGSNQPQHF. The CDR3 bases are TGTGCCTGGGGTGTGGGAAGCAATCAGCCCCAGCATTTT.

V gene TRBV6-2 or TRBV6-3 combines with J gene TRBJ2-3; a weak D match, TRBD2 (6 bases). Germline CDR1 and CDR2: MNHEY and SVGEGT. The CDR3 loop spans 17 amino acids. V lost 8 bases, J lost 4 bases, and 25 bases lay in between. CDR3: CASLRDWPPRPPDTQYF. Written as DNA, the CDR3 is TGTGCCAGCCTAAGGGACTGGCCCCCACGCCCCCCAGATACGCAGTATTTT.

The chain carries TRBV12-3 or TRBV12-4 and TRBJ1-4, with D perhaps TRBD1 (5 bases). The CDR3 contains 13 residues. Trimming took 4 bases from V and 8 from J, leaving 11 bases between them. The CDR3 nucleotides are TGTGCCAGCAGTTCCTTCGCAGGGGAAAAACTGTTTTTT. The encoded protein is CASSSFAGEKLFF.

The CDR3 DNA sequence: TGCGCCAGCAGCATGGACAGATACCACGAGCAGTACGTC. Protein sequence: CASSMDRYHEQYV. The chain combines TRBV5-1 with TRBJ2-7, with D maybe TRBD1 (6 bases). CDR1 is SGHRS, CDR2 YFSETQ, per germline. The CDR3 runs to 13 residues. With 4 bases removed from V and 5 bases from J, the gap between germline ends came to 13 bases.

The chain combines TRBV15 with TRBJ1-5; D is uncertain. The germline V gene encodes CDR1 LNHNV and CDR2 YYDKDF (reference sequence). CDR3 size: 15 residues. V lost 0 bases, J lost 9 bases, and 15 bases lay in between. The CDR3 DNA is TGTGCCACCAGCAGAGATTCGGGAGGGATTCGGCCCCAGCATTTT. It encodes CATSRDSGGIRPQHF.

V usage is TRBV20-1 and J usage is TRBJ1-1; D not certain. This CDR3 comprises 13 residues. Deletions cut 3 bases from V and 4 bases from J, with 12 bases between. The germline gives CDR1 DFQATT, CDR2 SNEGSKA (reference sequence). The CDR3 coding sequence is TGCAGTGCTAGTGAACGCCGCGGCACTGAAGCTTTCTTT. As protein: CSASERRGTEAFF.

This clonotype was seen just once. This chain joins TRBV5-6 and TRBJ2-2; 7 bases agree with TRBD1. The CDR3 contains 18 residues. The J segment lost 4 bases and the V segment lost 4 bases, leaving 16 bases of the junction unmatched. From germline, CDR1 is SGHDT and CDR2 YYEEEE. As DNA, the CDR3 is TGTGCCAGCAGCCCCGAGTACCGGGACAGATCGTTCACCGGGGAGCTGTTTTTT. Its translation: CASSPEYRDRSFTGELFF.

CDR3 nucleotide sequence: TGCGCCAGCAGCCTCCAGCCCGGGACATCGGCGGAAAAACTGTTTTTT. This translates into CASSLQPGTSAEKLFF. The gene calls are TRBV5-1 and TRBJ1-4, with a tentative D call TRBD1 (6 bases). V was pared by 4 bases and J by 8 bases, with 21 bases between. In germline, CDR1 is SGHRS, CDR2 YFSETQ. The CDR3 has 16 amino acids. The variable domain in full, completed from reference TRBV5-1 and TRBJ1-4, reads KAGVTQTPRYLIKTRGQQVTLSCSPISGHRSVSWYQQTPGQGLQFLFEYFSETQRNKGNFPGRFSGRQFSNSRSEMNVSTLELGDSALYLCASSLQPGTSAEKLFFGSGTQLSVL.

The rearrangement uses TRBV30 and TRBJ1-5; no firm D call. The CDR3 contains 9 residues. CDR1 and CDR2 from the germline V gene are GTSNPN and SVGIG (reference sequence). The V gene lost 5 bases and the J gene lost 9 bases, with 5 bases spanning the gap. CDR3 DNA: TGTGCCTGGGGACCGCCCCAGCATTTT. It encodes CAWGPPQHF.

The chain employs TRBV3-1 and TRBJ1-2; 8 nucleotides line up with TRBD1. Trimming at V came to 5 bases and at J to 4 bases, leaving 9 bases not matched to a gene. Looked up from germline, CDR1 is LGHDT and CDR2 is YNNKEL (reference sequence). CDR3 size: 15 residues. CDR3: CASSIPPGQAYGYTF. The CDR3 DNA is TGTGCCAGCAGCATACCTCCGGGACAGGCCTATGGCTACACCTTC.

This chain uses TRBV6-1 with TRBJ2-2, with TRBD2 identical over 7 bases. V trimming: 8 bases; J trimming: 6 bases; junction bases outside the gene matches: 6. Looked up from germline, CDR1 is MNHNS and CDR2 is SASEGT. The CDR3 extends over 13 amino acids. The CDR3 loop is CASGTNRPGELFF. For the CDR3, the DNA is TGTGCCAGCGGGACTAATCGTCCCGGGGAGCTGTTTTTT.

The genes are TRBV7-2 and TRBJ2-3; the D gene is possibly TRBD2 (7 bases). V was trimmed by 8 bases and J by 2 bases, leaving 14 bases between them. Germline loops: CDR1 SGHTA, CDR2 FQGNSA. The CDR3 length is 14 residues. The CDR3 spells CASGGGASTDTQYF. The CDR3 nucleotides are TGTGCCAGCGGTGGGGGGGCTTCCACAGATACGCAGTATTTT.

This CDR3 is CSARAGPYGYTF. The CDR3 DNA reads as TGCAGTGCTAGAGCAGGCCCCTATGGCTACACCTTC. The J gene is TRBJ1-2, the V gene TRBV20-1; D not resolved. The CDR3 is 12 amino acids. From germline, CDR1 is DFQATT and CDR2 SNEGSKA (reference sequence). V dropped 1 base and J dropped 4 bases, with 7 bases sitting between them.

This chain links TRBV5-4 with TRBJ2-4, with 8 bases fitting TRBD2. The CDR3 has 16 residues. V lost 4 bases to trimming and J lost 13 bases; unmatched junction nucleotides: 19. From germline, CDR1 is SGHNT and CDR2 YYREEE (reference sequence). CDR3 amino acids: CASSNRRGEDGGVQYF. In DNA form, the CDR3 reads TGTGCCAGCAGCAACCGGCGGGGGGAGGATGGGGGCGTCCAGTACTTC.

This rearrangement joins TRBV20-1 to TRBJ2-3; 8 bases fit TRBD2. This CDR3 has 15 residues. Germline assignment: CDR1 DFQATT and CDR2 SNEGSKA (reference sequence). The V segment lost 1 base and the J segment 2 bases; nucleotides outside the gene matches: 5. The DNA of the CDR3 is TGCAGTGCTAGAGGGGTAGCGGGGTTCACAGATACGCAGTATTTT. Its protein product is CSARGVAGFTDTQYF.